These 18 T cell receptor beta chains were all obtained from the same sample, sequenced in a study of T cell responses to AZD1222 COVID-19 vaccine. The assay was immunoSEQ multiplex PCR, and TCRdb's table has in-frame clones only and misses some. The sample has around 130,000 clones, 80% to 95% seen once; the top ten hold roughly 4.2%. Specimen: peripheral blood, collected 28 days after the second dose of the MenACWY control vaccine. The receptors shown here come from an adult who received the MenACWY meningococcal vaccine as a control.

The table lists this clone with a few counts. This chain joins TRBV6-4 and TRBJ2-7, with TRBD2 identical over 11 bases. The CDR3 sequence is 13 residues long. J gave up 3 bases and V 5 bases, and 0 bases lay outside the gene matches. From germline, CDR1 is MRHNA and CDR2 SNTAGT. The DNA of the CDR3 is TGTGCCAGCAGTCTAGCGGGAGGCTACGAGCAGTACTTC. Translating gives CASSLAGGYEQYF.

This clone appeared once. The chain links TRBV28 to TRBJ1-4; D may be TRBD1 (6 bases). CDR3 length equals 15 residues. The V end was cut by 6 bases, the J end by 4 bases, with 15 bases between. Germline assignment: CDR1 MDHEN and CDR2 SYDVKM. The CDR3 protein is CASSRLTGHNEKLFF. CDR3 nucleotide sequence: TGTGCCAGCAGCCGTCTAACAGGGCATAATGAAAAACTGTTTTTT. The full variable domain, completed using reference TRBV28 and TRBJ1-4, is DVKVTQSSRYLVKRTGEKVFLECVQDMDHENMFWYRQDPGLGLRLIYFSYDVKMKEKGDIPEGYSVSREKKERFSLILESASTNQTSMYLCASSRLTGHNEKLFFGSGTQLSVL.

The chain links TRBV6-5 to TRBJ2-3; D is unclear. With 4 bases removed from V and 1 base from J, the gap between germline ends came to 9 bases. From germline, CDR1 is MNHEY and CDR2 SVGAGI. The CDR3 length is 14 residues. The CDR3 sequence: CASSFSEGTDTQYF. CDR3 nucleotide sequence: TGTGCCAGCAGTTTTTCAGAAGGCACAGATACGCAGTATTTT.

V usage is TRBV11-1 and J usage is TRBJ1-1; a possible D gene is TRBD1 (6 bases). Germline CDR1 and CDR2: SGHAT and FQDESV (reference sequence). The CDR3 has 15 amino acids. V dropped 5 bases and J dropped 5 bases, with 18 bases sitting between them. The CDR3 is CASSPEGQWRTEAFF. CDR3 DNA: TGTGCCAGCAGCCCCGAAGGACAGTGGAGGACTGAAGCTTTCTTT.

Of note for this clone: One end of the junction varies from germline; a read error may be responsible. In nucleotides, the CDR3 is TGTGCCAGCTCTCTCGACCCGGGGGGACAAGGGACCCAGTACTTC. It translates to CASSLDPGGQGTQYF. The rearrangement uses TRBV18 and TRBJ2-5, with D maybe TRBD2 (7 bases). Germline values: CDR1 KGHSH, CDR2 LQKENI. The CDR3 runs 15 residues.

CDR3 loop: CASRSGTSSAGELFF. The CDR3 DNA reads as TGTGCCAGCAGGTCCGGGACTAGTTCAGCCGGGGAGCTGTTTTTT. This chain connects TRBV2 to TRBJ2-2; TRBD2 aligns across 8 bases. The CDR3 spans 15 residues. The germline V gene has CDR1 SNHLY and CDR2 FYNNEI. V lost 6 bases and J lost 6; bases outside the gene matches: 9.

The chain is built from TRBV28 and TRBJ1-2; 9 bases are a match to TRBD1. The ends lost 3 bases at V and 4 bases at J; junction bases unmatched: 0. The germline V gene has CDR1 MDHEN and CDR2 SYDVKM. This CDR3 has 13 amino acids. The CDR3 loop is CASSLTGGYGYTF. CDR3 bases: TGTGCCAGCAGTTTGACAGGGGGCTATGGCTACACCTTC.

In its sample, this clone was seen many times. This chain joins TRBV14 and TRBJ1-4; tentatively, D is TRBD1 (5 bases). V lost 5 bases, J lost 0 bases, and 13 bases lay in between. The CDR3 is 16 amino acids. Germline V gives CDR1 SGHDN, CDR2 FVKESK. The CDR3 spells CASSKTELATNEKLFF. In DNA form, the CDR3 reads TGTGCCAGCAGCAAGACAGAGCTTGCAACTAATGAAAAACTGTTTTTT.

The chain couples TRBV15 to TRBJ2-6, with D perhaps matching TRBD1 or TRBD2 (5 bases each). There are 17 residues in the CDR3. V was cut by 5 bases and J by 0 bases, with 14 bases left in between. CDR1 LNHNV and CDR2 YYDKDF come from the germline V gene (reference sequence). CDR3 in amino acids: CATSGRGRVSGANVLTF. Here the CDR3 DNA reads TGTGCCACCAGCGGACGGGGACGTGTCTCTGGGGCCAACGTCCTGACTTTC.

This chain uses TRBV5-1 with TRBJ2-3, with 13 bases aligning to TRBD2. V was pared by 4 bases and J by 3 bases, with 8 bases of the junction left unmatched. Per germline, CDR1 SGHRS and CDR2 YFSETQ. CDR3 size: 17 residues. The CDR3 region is CASSRTSGSLGTDTQYF. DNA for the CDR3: TGCGCCAGCAGCCGGACTAGCGGGAGTTTAGGGACAGATACGCAGTATTTT.

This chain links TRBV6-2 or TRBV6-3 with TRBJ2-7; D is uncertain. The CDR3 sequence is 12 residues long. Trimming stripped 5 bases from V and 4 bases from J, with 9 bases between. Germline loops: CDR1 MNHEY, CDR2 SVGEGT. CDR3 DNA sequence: TGTGCCAGCAGTCCCTCCCCGTACGAGCAGTACGTC. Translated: CASSPSPYEQYV.

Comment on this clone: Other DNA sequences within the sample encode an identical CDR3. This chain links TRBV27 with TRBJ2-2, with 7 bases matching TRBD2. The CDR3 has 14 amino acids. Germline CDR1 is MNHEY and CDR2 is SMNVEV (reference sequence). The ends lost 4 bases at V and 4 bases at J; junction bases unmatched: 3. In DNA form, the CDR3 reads TGTGCCAGCAGTTGGGGGGGGAGCACCGGGGAGCTGTTTTTT. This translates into CASSWGGSTGELFF.

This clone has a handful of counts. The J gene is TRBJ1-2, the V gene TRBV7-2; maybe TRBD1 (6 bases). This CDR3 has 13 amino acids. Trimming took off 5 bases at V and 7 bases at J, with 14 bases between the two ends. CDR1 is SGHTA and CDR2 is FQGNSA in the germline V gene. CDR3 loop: CASSQTGIRGYTF. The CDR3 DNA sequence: TGTGCCAGCAGCCAAACAGGGATTCGTGGCTACACCTTC. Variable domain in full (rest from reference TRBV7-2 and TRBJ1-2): GAGVSQSPSNKVTEKGKDVELRCDPISGHTALYWYRQSLGQGLEFLIYFQGNSAPDKSGLPSDRFSAERTGGSVSTLTIQRTQQEDSAVYLCASSQTGIRGYTFGSGTRLTVV.

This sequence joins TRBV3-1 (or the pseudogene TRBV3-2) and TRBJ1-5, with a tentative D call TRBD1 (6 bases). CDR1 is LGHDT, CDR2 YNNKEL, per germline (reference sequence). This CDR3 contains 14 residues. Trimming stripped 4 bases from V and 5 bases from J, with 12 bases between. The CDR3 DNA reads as TGTGCCAGCAGCCTTCGGGGGGCCCATCAGCCCCAGCATTTT. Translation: CASSLRGAHQPQHF.

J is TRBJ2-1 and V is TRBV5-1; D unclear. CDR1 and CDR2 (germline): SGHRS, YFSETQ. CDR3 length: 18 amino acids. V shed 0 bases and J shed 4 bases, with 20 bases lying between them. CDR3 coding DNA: TGCGCCAGCAGCTTGGGGGCCCAACCCCAGTCCTTATACAATGAGCAGTTCTTC. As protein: CASSLGAQPQSLYNEQFF.

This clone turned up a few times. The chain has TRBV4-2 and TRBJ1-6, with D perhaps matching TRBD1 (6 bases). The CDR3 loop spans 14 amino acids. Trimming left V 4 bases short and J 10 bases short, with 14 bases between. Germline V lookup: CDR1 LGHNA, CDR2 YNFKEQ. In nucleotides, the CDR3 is TGTGCCAGCAGCCTACAGGGAGGACACTCACCCCTCCACTTT. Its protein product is CASSLQGGHSPLHF.

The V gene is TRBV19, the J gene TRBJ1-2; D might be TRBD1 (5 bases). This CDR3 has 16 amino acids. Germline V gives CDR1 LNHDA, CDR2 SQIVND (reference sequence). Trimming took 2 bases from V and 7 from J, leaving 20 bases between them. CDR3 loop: CASSIQSSEPGSGYTF. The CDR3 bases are TGTGCCAGTAGTATACAATCCTCGGAGCCAGGGTCTGGCTACACCTTC.

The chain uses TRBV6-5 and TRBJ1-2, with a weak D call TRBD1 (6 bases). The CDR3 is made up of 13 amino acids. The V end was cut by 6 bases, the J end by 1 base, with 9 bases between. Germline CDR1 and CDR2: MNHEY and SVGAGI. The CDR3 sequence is CASSPDSNYGYTF. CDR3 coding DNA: TGTGCCAGCAGCCCGGACAGTAACTATGGCTACACCTTC.